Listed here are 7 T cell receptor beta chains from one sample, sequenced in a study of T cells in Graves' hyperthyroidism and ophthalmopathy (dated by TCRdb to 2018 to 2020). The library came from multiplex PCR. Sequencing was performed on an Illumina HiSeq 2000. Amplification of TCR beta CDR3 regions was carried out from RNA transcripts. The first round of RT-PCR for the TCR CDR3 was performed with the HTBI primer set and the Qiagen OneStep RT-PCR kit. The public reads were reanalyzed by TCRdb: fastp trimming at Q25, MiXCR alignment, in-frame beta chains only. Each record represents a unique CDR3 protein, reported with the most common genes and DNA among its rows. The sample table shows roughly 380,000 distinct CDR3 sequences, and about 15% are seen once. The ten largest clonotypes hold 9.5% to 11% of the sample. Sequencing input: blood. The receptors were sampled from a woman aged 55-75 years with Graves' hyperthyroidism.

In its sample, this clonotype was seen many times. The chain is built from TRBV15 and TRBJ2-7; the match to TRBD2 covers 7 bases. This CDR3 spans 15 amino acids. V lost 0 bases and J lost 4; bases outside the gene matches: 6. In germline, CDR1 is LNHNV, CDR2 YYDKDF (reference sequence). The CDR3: CATSRDRGEWYEQYF. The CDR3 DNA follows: TGTGCCACCAGCAGAGATCGGGGGGAGTGGTACGAGCAGTACTTC.

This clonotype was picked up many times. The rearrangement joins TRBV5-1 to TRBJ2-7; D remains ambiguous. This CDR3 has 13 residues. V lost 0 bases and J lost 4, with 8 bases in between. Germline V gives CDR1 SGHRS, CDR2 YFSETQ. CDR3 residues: CASSLAIGYEQYF. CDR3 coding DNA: TGCGCCAGCAGCTTGGCCATTGGGTACGAGCAGTACTTC.

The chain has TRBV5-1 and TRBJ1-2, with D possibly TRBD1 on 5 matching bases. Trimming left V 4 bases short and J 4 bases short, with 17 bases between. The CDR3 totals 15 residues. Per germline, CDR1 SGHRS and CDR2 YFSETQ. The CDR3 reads CASSPQPGRGYGYTF. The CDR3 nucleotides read TGCGCCAGCAGCCCGCAGCCGGGACGGGGCTATGGCTACACCTTC.

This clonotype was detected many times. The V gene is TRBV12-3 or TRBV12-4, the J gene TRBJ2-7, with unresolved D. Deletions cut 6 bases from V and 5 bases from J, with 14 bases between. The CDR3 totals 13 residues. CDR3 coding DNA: TGTGCCAGCAGCGGAGTCCGTAGGAACGAGCAGTACTTC. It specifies CASSGVRRNEQYF.

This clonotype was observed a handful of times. The CDR3 loop reads CASSIYGQPLEAFF. CDR3 DNA: TGTGCCAGTAGTATTTATGGACAGCCACTTGAAGCTTTCTTT. The V and J genes are TRBV19 and TRBJ1-1; possible D gene TRBD1, 6 bases. Trimming left V 3 bases short and J 7 bases short, with 15 bases between. CDR1 and CDR2 (germline): LNHDA, SQIVND (reference sequence). The CDR3 runs 14 residues.

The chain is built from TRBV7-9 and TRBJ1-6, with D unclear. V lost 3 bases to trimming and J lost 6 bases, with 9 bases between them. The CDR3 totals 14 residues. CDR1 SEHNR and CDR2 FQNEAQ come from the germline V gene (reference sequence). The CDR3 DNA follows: TGTGCCAGCAGCTTCCGGGAGCCTAATTCACCCCTCCACTTT. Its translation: CASSFREPNSPLHF. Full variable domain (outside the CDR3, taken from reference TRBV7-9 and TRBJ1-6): DTGVSQNPRHKITKRGQNVTFRCDPISEHNRLYWYRQTLGQGPEFLTYFQNEAQLEKSRLLSDRFSAERPKGSFSTLEIQRTEQGDSAMYLCASSFREPNSPLHFGNGTRLTVT.

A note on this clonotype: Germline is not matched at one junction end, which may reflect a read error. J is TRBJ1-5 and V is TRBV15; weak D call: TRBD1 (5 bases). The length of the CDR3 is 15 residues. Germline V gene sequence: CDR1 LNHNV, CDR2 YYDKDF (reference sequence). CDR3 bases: TGTGCCACCAGCGGAGAGACGGGGGGGAATCAGCCCCAGCATTTT. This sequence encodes CATSGETGGNQPQHF.